The rows below give T cell receptor beta chains drawn from one sample of a study of T-cell memory formation after mild COVID-19. Each CDR3 protein is one row after TCRdb ran MiXCR on the 5' RACE reads. The sample yields around 420,000 distinct CDR3 sequences, approximately 25% seen once. The source material was PBMCs or a T cell subset sorted from them (not recorded which). All receptors derive from an adult woman who had mild COVID-19 (a few samples of this study predate the infection). Cell type and time point are not known. CDR3s leave out the opening cysteine and the closing phenylalanine or tryptophan.

V gene: TRBV3-1
J gene: TRBJ2-5
CDR3 protein: ASSDPDPQETQY

V gene: TRBV18
J gene: TRBJ2-7
CDR3 protein: ASSGGQLYYEQY

V gene: TRBV20-1
J gene: TRBJ2-5
CDR3 protein: SARGPGHRETQY

V gene: TRBV5-1
J gene: TRBJ2-3
CDR3 protein: ASSLLALGDTQY

V gene: TRBV25-1
J gene: TRBJ2-2
CDR3 protein: ASAHLGELF

V gene: TRBV21-1
J gene: TRBJ2-3
CDR3 protein: ASSKPHGLAGDMNTQY

V gene: TRBV5-1
J gene: TRBJ2-7
CDR3 protein: ASSLIAGGPQREQY

V gene: TRBV2
J gene: TRBJ1-2
CDR3 protein: ASRGGVRYT

V gene: TRBV11-3
J gene: TRBJ2-1
CDR3 protein: ASSLLREAHNEQF

V gene: TRBV20-1
J gene: TRBJ2-1
CDR3 protein: SVQGEYNEQF

V gene: TRBV7-6
J gene: TRBJ2-2
CDR3 protein: ASSLKAGTGYTGELF

V gene: TRBV7-2
J gene: TRBJ2-5
CDR3 protein: ASSLGRGETETQY

V gene: TRBV12-3/TRBV12-4
J gene: TRBJ1-1
CDR3 protein: ASSLAHQGSEAF

V gene: TRBV9
J gene: TRBJ1-6
CDR3 protein: ASSEGSSYNSPLH

V gene: TRBV5-1
J gene: TRBJ1-2
CDR3 protein: ASSFGGSKLGPSYGYT

V gene: TRBV9
J gene: TRBJ2-5
CDR3 protein: ASSVGLVGTIQETQY

V gene: TRBV7-3
J gene: TRBJ2-6
CDR3 protein: ASSQRGGSSGANVLT

V gene: TRBV14
J gene: TRBJ2-7
CDR3 protein: ASSHVGQGVLYEQY

V gene: TRBV29-1
J gene: TRBJ2-7
CDR3 protein: SVRLVLSYEQY

V gene: TRBV12-3/TRBV12-4
J gene: TRBJ1-5
CDR3 protein: ASSLGRLDQPQH

V gene: TRBV5-4
J gene: TRBJ2-1
CDR3 protein: ASSSPGQGPYNEQF

V gene: TRBV10-3
J gene: TRBJ2-1
CDR3 protein: AISSGGPIEQF

V gene: TRBV24-1
J gene: TRBJ2-2
CDR3 protein: ATSDRTWVGDTGELF

V gene: TRBV6-2/TRBV6-3
J gene: TRBJ2-7
CDR3 protein: ASSDTGKQY

V gene: TRBV9
J gene: TRBJ2-3
CDR3 protein: ASSVEAGGVPDTQY

V gene: TRBV12-3/TRBV12-4
J gene: TRBJ1-5
CDR3 protein: ASSRLGLNQPQH

V gene: TRBV18
J gene: TRBJ1-1
CDR3 protein: ASSPLDMTGPNTEAF

V gene: TRBV9
J gene: TRBJ1-1
CDR3 protein: ASSRSGTGGFEGTEAF

V gene: TRBV29-1
J gene: TRBJ1-5
CDR3 protein: SVEDGSGNQPQH

V gene: TRBV20-1
J gene: TRBJ1-1
CDR3 protein: SAKLNTEAF

V gene: TRBV18
J gene: TRBJ1-1
CDR3 protein: ASSGAGRGLNTEAF

V gene: TRBV24-1
J gene: TRBJ1-2
CDR3 protein: ATSDATGPPHYGFT

V gene: TRBV4-1
J gene: TRBJ2-1
CDR3 protein: ASSHPSRAERYNEQF

V gene: TRBV12-3/TRBV12-4
J gene: TRBJ2-3
CDR3 protein: ASSIGTNLNTQY

V gene: TRBV7-9
J gene: TRBJ2-1
CDR3 protein: ASSLRGLAGDRNNEQF

V gene: TRBV20-1
J gene: TRBJ2-1
CDR3 protein: SAETGGVSYNEQF

V gene: TRBV20-1
J gene: TRBJ1-4
CDR3 protein: SASADATNEKLF

V gene: TRBV7-2
J gene: TRBJ2-3
CDR3 protein: ASSTRHGKSTDTQY

V gene: TRBV7-9
J gene: TRBJ1-6
CDR3 protein: ASTAGHQGISSPLH

V gene: TRBV20-1
J gene: TRBJ1-6
CDR3 protein: SAGRQGARNSPLH

V gene: TRBV7-9
J gene: TRBJ2-1
CDR3 protein: ASSLALSHEQF

V gene: TRBV18
J gene: TRBJ2-2
CDR3 protein: ASSPRRATGELF

V gene: TRBV18
J gene: TRBJ1-3
CDR3 protein: ASSPTHSGNTIY

V gene: TRBV11-3
J gene: TRBJ2-7
CDR3 protein: ASSPELAGYEQY

V gene: TRBV7-8
J gene: TRBJ2-7
CDR3 protein: ASSLEPGLAAYEQY

V gene: TRBV30
J gene: TRBJ1-1
CDR3 protein: AWIRGQGNFEAF

V gene: TRBV12-3/TRBV12-4
J gene: TRBJ1-2
CDR3 protein: ASSSGTGGQKGYT

V gene: TRBV4-1
J gene: TRBJ1-3
CDR3 protein: ASSQLTGTGNTIY

V gene: TRBV7-2
J gene: TRBJ2-2
CDR3 protein: ASRLASWSGELF

V gene: TRBV9
J gene: TRBJ2-3
CDR3 protein: ASSARQESTDTQY

V gene: TRBV7-9
J gene: TRBJ2-1
CDR3 protein: ASSFRAGTGYNEQF